This T cell receptor beta chain is from a study of control samples from healthy donors and cancer patients. Germline V CDR1 and CDR2: MNHEY, SMNVEV (reference sequence). V gave up 3 bases and J gave up 0 bases, with 22 bases separating them. The CDR3 length is 19 residues. Sequencing used immunoSEQ multiplex PCR; TCRdb keeps in-frame clones, though not all of them. The sample shows roughly 52,000 clones, about 95% of them seen only once. The material sequenced was blood. The chain carries TRBV27 and TRBJ2-3; TRBD1 is a possible D gene (6 bases). The TCR was taken from a man aged 25-45 years in good health. CDR3 nucleotides: TGTGCCAGCAGTTTTAGAGCCAGGGGTTTGGGGCTCAGCACAGATACGCAGTATTTT. Translating it yields CASSFRARGLGLSTDTQYF.